Below, one T cell receptor (beta chain) is given with its context. Its antigen is not identified. A much larger clone differs by one base, so this may be a read error. The CDR3 has 17 amino acids. The V gene's germline CDR1 is SGHRS and CDR2 YFSETQ. This sample is drawn from a study of blood T cells in healthy people across ages. Through a sample-barcoded 5' primer and a J-beta primer mix, a second PCR was run for roughly 7 to 12 cycles. Using its own MiXCR run on the 5' RACE reads, TCRdb lists one record per CDR3 protein. The sample has about 590,000 distinct CDR3 sequences, approximately 30% seen once. General study points: There was a strong correlation between TCR beta diversity and naive T cell percentage. When set beside aged donors, long-lived donors presented more naive CD4+ cells and higher diversity.

The chain combines TRBV5-1 with TRBJ2-1; no definite D call. With the DNA end fitting TRBJ2-7 better, the J assignment may be wrong. What was sequenced was blood. This TCR was recovered from an elderly woman in good health. CDR3 sequence reads: CASSLDPTISSYNEQYF. The CDR3 DNA reads TGCGCCAGCAGCTTGGATCCCACGATAAGCTCCTACAATGAGCAGTACTTC.